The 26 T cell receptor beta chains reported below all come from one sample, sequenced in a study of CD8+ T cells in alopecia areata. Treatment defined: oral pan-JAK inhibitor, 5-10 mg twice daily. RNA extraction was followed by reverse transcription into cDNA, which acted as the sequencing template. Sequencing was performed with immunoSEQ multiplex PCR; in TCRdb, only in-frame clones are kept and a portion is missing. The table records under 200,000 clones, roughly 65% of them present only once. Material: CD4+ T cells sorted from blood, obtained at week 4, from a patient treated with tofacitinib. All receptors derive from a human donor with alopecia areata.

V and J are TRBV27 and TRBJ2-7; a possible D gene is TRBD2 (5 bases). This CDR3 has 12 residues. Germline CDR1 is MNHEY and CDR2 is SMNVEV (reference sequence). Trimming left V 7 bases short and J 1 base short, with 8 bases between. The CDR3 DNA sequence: TGTGCCAGCACCGGGAAGTCCTACGAGCAGTACTTC. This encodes CASTGKSYEQYF.

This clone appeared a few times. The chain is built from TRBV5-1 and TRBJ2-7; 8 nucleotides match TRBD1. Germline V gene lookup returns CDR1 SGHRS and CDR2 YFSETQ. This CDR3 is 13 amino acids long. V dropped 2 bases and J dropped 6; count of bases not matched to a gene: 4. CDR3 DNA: TGCGCCAGCAGCTTTGACACAGGGGGCGAGCAGTACTTC. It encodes CASSFDTGGEQYF.

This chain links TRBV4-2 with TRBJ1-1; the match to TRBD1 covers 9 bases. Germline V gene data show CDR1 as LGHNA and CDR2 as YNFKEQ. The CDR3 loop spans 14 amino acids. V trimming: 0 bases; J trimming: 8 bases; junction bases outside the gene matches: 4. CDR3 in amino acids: CASSQDGGQGEAFF. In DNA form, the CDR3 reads TGTGCCAGCAGCCAAGATGGGGGACAGGGCGAAGCTTTCTTT.

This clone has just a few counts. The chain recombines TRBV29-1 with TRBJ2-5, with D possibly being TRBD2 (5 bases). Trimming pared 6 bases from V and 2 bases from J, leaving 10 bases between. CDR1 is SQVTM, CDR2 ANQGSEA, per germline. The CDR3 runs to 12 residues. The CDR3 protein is CSVALGQETQYF. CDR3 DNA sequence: TGCAGCGTCGCACTAGGACAAGAGACCCAGTACTTC.

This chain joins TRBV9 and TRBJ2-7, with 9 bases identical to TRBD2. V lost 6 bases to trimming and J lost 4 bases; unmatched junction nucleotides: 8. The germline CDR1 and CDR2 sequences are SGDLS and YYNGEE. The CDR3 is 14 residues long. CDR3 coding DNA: TGTGCCAGCACCCAAGGGCTAGCGGGGTACGAGCAGTACTTC. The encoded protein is CASTQGLAGYEQYF. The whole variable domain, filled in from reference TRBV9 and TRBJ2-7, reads DSGVTQTPKHLITATGQRVTLRCSPRSGDLSVYWYQQSLDQGLQFLIQYYNGEERAKGNILERFSAQQFPDLHSELNLSSLELGDSALYFCASTQGLAGYEQYFGPGTRLTVT.

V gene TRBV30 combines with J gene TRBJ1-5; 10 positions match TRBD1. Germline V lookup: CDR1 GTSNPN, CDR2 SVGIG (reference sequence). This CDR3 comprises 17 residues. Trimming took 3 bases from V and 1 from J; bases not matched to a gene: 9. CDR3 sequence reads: CAWSQPGQGLSNQPQHF. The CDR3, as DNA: TGTGCCTGGAGCCAGCCGGGACAGGGGTTAAGCAATCAGCCCCAGCATTTT.

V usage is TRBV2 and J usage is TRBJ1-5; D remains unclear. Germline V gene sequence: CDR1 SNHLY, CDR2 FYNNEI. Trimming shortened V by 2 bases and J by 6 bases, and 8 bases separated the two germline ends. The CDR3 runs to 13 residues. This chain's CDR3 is CASSEMGAQPQHF. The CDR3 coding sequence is TGTGCCAGCAGTGAAATGGGTGCTCAGCCCCAGCATTTT. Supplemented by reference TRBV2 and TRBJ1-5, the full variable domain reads EPEVTQTPSHQVTQMGQEVILRCVPISNHLYFYWYRQILGQKVEFLVSFYNNEISEKSEIFDDQFSVERPDGSNFTLKIRSTKLEDSAMYFCASSEMGAQPQHFGDGTRLSIL.

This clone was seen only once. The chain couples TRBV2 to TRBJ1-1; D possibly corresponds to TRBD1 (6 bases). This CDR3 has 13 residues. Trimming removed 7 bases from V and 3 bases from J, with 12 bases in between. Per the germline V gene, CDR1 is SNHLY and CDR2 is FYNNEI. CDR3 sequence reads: CASTGVRDTEAFF. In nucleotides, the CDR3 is TGTGCCAGCACAGGGGTAAGGGACACTGAAGCTTTCTTT.

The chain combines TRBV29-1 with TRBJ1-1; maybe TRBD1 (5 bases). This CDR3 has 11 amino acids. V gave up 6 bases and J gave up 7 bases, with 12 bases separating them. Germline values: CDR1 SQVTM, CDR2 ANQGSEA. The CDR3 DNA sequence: TGCAGCGTAAAAGACAGACTTGAAGCTTTCTTT. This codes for CSVKDRLEAFF.

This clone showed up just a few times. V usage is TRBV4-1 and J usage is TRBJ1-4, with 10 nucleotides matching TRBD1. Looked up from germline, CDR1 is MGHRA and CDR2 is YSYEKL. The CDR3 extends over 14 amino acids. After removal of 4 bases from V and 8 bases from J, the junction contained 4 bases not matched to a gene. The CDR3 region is CASSPGTGEEKLFF. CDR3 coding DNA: TGCGCCAGCAGCCCCGGGACAGGGGAAGAAAAACTGTTTTTT.

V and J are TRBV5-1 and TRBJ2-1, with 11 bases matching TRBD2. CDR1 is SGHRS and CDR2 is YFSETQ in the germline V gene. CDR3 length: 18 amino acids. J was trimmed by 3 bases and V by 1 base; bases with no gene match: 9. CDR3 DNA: TGCGCCAGCAGCTTGAAGGGATCTAGCGGGGGGTTCTACAATGAGCAGTTCTTC. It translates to CASSLKGSSGGFYNEQFF.

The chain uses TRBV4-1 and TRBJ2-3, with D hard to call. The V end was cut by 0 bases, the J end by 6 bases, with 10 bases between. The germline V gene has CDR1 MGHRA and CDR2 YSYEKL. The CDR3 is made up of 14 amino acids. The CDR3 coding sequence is TGCGCCAGCAGCCAAGATCTAACAGCCGATACGCAGTATTTT. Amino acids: CASSQDLTADTQYF.

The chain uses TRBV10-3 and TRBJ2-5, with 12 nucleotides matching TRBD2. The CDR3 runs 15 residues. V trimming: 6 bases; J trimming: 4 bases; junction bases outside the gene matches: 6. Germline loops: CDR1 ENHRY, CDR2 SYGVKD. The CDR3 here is CAIRASGGDGETQYF. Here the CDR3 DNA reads TGTGCCATCAGGGCTAGCGGGGGGGACGGAGAGACCCAGTACTTC.

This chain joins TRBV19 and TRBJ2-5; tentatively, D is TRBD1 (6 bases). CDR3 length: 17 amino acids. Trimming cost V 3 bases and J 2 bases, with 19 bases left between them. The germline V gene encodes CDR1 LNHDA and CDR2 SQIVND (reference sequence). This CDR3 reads CASSIRPDRVVQETQYF. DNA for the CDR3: TGTGCCAGTAGTATTCGACCGGACAGAGTAGTACAAGAGACCCAGTACTTC.

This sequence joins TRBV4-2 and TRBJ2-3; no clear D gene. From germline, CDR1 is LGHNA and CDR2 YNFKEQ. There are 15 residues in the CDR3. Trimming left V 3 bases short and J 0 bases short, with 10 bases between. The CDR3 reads CASSQTAISTDTQYF. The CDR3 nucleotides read TGTGCCAGCAGCCAGACGGCCATCAGCACAGATACGCAGTATTTT.

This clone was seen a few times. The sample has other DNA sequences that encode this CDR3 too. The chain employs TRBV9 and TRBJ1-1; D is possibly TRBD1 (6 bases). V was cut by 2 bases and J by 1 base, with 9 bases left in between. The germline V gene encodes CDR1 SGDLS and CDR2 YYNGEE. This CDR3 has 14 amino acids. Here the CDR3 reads CASSVTGSNTEAFF. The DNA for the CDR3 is TGTGCCAGCAGCGTTACAGGGTCGAACACTGAAGCTTTCTTT.

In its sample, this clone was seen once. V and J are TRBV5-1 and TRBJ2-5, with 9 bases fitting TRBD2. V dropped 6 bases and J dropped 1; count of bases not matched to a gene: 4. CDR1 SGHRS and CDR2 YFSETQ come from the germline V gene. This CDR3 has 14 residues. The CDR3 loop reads CASTSGEVQETQYF. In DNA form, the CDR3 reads TGCGCCAGCACTAGCGGGGAGGTCCAAGAGACCCAGTACTTC. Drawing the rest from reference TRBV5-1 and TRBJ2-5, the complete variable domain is KAGVTQTPRYLIKTRGQQVTLSCSPISGHRSVSWYQQTPGQGLQFLFEYFSETQRNKGNFPGRFSGRQFSNSRSEMNVSTLELGDSALYLCASTSGEVQETQYFGPGTRLLVL.

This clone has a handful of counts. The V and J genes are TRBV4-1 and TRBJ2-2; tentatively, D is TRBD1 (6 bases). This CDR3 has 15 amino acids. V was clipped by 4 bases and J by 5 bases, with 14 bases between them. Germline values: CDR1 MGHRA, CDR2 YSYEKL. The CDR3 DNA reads TGCGCCAGCAGCCCCCGGGACACGGATACCGGGGAGCTGTTTTTT. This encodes CASSPRDTDTGELFF.

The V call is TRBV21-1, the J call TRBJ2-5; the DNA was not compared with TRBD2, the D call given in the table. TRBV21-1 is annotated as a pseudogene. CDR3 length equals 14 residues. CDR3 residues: CASSLGRGGETQYF. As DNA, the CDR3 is TGTGCCAGCAGCTTAGGACGCGGGGGTGAGACCCAGTACTTC.

CDR3 in DNA: TGTGCCAGCTCACCGAGGGGAGGTATCACTGAAGCTTTCTTT. Its translation is CASSPRGGITEAFF. This chain links TRBV18 with TRBJ1-1, with D tentatively TRBD1 (5 bases). Germline V lookup: CDR1 KGHSH, CDR2 LQKENI. The length of the CDR3 is 14 residues. V gave up 3 bases and J gave up 4 bases, with 12 bases separating them.

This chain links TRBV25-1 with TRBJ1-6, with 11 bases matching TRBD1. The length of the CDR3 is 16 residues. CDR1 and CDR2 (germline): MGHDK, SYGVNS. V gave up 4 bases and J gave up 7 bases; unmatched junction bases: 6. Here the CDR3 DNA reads TGTGCCAGCAGTGTTGGGACAGGGGGTCGGAATTCACCCCTCCACTTT. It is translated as CASSVGTGGRNSPLHF.

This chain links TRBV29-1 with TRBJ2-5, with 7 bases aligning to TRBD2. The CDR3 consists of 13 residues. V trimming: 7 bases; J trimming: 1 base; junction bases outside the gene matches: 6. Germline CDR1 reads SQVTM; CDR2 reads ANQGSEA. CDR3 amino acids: CSALPSGQETQYF. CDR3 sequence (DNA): TGCAGCGCCCTCCCTAGCGGCCAAGAGACCCAGTACTTC.

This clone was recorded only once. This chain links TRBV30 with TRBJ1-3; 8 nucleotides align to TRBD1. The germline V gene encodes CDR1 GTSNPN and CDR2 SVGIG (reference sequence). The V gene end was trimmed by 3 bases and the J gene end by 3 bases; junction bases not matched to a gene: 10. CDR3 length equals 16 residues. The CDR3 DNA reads TGTGCCTGGAGGGGGTTCGGACAGGGATATGGAAACACCATATATTTT. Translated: CAWRGFGQGYGNTIYF.

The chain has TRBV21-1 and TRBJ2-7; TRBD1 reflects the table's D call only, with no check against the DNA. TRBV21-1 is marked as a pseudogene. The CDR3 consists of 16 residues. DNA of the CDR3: TGTGCCAGCAGCAGCCAGGTGAAAGGGGAAACCTACGAGCAGTACTTC. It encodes CASSSQVKGETYEQYF.

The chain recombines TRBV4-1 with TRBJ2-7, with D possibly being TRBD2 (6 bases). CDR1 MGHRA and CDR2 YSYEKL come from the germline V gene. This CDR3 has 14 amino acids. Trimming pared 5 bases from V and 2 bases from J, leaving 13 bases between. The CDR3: CASSWPGLTYEQYF. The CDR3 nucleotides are TGCGCCAGCAGCTGGCCGGGACTGACCTACGAGCAGTACTTC.

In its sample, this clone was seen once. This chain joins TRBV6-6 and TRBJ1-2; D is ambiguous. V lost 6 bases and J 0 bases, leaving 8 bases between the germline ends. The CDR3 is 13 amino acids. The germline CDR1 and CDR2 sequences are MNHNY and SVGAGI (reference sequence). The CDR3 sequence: CASSLGTNYGYTF. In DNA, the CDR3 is TGTGCCAGCAGCCTCGGTACTAACTATGGCTACACCTTC.